Listed below are T cell receptor beta chains from one sample, sequenced in a study of shared clonotypes between healthy human individuals. Some clones are missing from TCRdb's copy, which holds only in-frame ones; the method was immunoSEQ multiplex PCR. The sample shows millions of clones, just over 90% of them seen only once. The sequenced sample consisted of naive CD4+ T cells from PBMCs. These receptors came from a man between 18 and 35 years old in good health. Some clones in this sample may be carry-over from other donors' samples. Both conserved end residues are part of each CDR3. D genes are given only for firm matches. Clone size is shown for a subset of rows, as once, few, many or a class of expanded clone.

D | J | V | size | CDR3 | DNA
TRBD2 | TRBJ2-7 | TRBV14 | . | CASSQERRREEDPYEQYF | TGTGCCAGCAGCCAAGAGAGGAGGCGGGAGGAGGACCCCTACGAGCAGTACTTC
. | TRBJ2-3 | TRBV7-8 | . | CASSLARDTQYF | TGTGCCAGCAGCTTAGCTCGAGATACGCAGTATTTT
TRBD2 | TRBJ2-2 | TRBV28 | once | CASSPGLPTGELFF | TGTGCCAGCAGCCCGGGACTACCAACCGGGGAGCTGTTTTTT
. | TRBJ2-5 | TRBV19 | . | CASSMPGTAGVGTQYF | TGTGCCAGTAGTATGCCCGGGACGGCTGGGGTTGGGACCCAGTACTTC
. | TRBJ1-1 | TRBV7-3 | . | CASSFSAGGEAFF | TGTGCCAGCAGCTTTTCGGCGGGAGGCGAAGCTTTCTTT
. | TRBJ2-7 | TRBV5-5 | . | CASSIPSYEQYF | TGTGCCAGCAGCATCCCAAGCTACGAGCAGTACTTC
TRBD1 | TRBJ1-3 | TRBV7-3 | once | CASSLLGQGASGNTIYF | TGTGCCAGCAGCTTACTGGGACAGGGGGCGTCCGGAAACACCATATATTTT
. | TRBJ1-2 | TRBV30 | . | CAWKKRDPRVNYGYTF | TGTGCCTGGAAAAAACGGGACCCGCGGGTTAACTATGGCTACACCTTC
TRBD1 | TRBJ1-5 | TRBV7-8 | . | CASSFQGARVNQPQHF | TGTGCCAGCAGCTTCCAGGGGGCGCGGGTCAATCAGCCCCAGCATTTT
TRBD1 | TRBJ1-1 | TRBV7-9 | once | CASSLGGRDRGPEAFF | TGTGCCAGCAGCTTAGGGGGGCGAGACAGGGGTCCTGAAGCTTTCTTT
. | TRBJ1-2 | TRBV6-6 | . | CASSSVQSNYGYTF | TGTGCCAGCAGTTCTGTCCAGTCCAACTATGGCTACACCTTC
. | TRBJ2-3 | TRBV5-1 | . | CASSFSGADTQYF | TGCGCCAGCAGCTTCTCCGGCGCAGATACGCAGTATTTT
TRBD2 | TRBJ2-7 | TRBV5-1 | . | CASSYSGPPYEQYF | TGCGCCAGCAGCTATAGCGGGCCCCCCTACGAGCAGTACTTC
. | TRBJ1-2 | TRBV6-1 | . | CASREAGLGYTF | TGTGCCAGCAGGGAGGCAGGGCTTGGCTACACCTTC
TRBD1 | TRBJ2-5 | TRBV7-8 | . | CASRPVRGPGETQYF | TGTGCCAGCAGACCCGTGAGGGGGCCTGGGGAGACCCAGTACTTC
. | TRBJ1-1 | TRBV29-1 | . | CSVKTTEAFF | TGCAGCGTAAAAACGACAGAAGCTTTCTTT
. | TRBJ1-5 | TRBV28 | . | CASGAAYSNQPQHF | TGTGCCAGCGGGGCAGCCTATAGCAATCAGCCCCAGCATTTT
. | TRBJ2-3 | TRBV6-1 | . | CASSEAFWDTTDTQYF | TGTGCCAGCAGTGAAGCATTTTGGGACACTACAGATACGCAGTATTTT
TRBD1 | TRBJ1-2 | TRBV7-9 | . | CASSNHRGDYGYTF | TGTGCCAGCAGCAACCACAGGGGAGACTATGGCTACACCTTC
. | TRBJ2-1 | TRBV7-6 | once | CASSLAIAVSYNEQFF | TGTGCCAGCAGCTTAGCAATAGCGGTCTCCTACAATGAGCAGTTCTTC
. | TRBJ1-5 | TRBV2 | . | CASSDEAGGDQPQHF | TGTGCCAGCAGTGATGAGGCCGGTGGCGATCAGCCCCAGCATTTT
. | TRBJ1-3 | TRBV6-1 | . | CASSEVGSGNTIYF | TGTGCCAGCAGTGAAGTGGGGTCTGGAAACACCATATATTTT
. | TRBJ2-7 | TRBV6-5 | . | CASSYLYEQYF | TGTGCCAGCAGTTACTTGTACGAGCAGTACTTC
. | TRBJ1-1 | TRBV6-5 | . | CASGLVTEAFF | TGTGCCAGCGGTTTAGTGACTGAAGCTTTCTTT
. | TRBJ1-3 | TRBV20-1 | . | CSARHGNTIYF | TGCAGTGCTAGGCACGGAAACACCATATATTTT
. | TRBJ2-3 | TRBV28 | . | CATQNRGGTSTDTQYF | TGTGCTACCCAGAACCGGGGCGGAACAAGCACAGATACGCAGTATTTT
TRBD1 | TRBJ1-6 | TRBV5-1 | . | CASSSGQGALSPLHF | TGCGCCAGCAGCTCGGGACAGGGGGCGTTATCACCCCTCCACTTT
. | TRBJ2-5 | TRBV5-1 | . | CASSLPGEETQYF | TGCGCCAGCAGCTTGCCCGGAGAAGAGACCCAGTACTTC
. | TRBJ2-7 | TRBV7-6 | . | CASSPRTGTLDSYEQYF | TGTGCCAGCAGCCCCCGAACCGGGACGCTTGACTCCTACGAGCAGTACTTC
TRBD1 | TRBJ1-1 | TRBV29-1 | . | CSVETGGWNTEAFF | TGCAGCGTTGAGACAGGGGGCTGGAACACTGAAGCTTTCTTT
. | TRBJ1-1 | TRBV18 | few | CASSPSQGKTEAFF | TGTGCCAGCTCACCGTCGCAAGGGAAGACTGAAGCTTTCTTT
TRBD2 | TRBJ2-2 | TRBV11-2 | . | CASSLGGLAAISGTGELFF | TGTGCCAGCAGCTTAGGGGGACTAGCGGCCATATCGGGCACCGGGGAGCTGTTTTTT
. | TRBJ1-4 | TRBV7-2 | . | CASSSRQITTNEKLFF | TGTGCCAGCAGCTCAAGACAGATTACAACTAATGAAAAACTGTTTTTT
. | TRBJ2-1 | TRBV30 | once | CAWSRPIHEQFF | TGTGCCTGGAGTAGGCCTATCCATGAGCAGTTCTTC
. | TRBJ1-2 | TRBV28 | . | CASSSLGGRGYGYTF | TGTGCCAGCAGTTCCCTTGGCGGGAGGGGCTATGGCTACACCTTC
. | TRBJ1-4 | TRBV28 | . | CASSLTRGRGQIEKLFF | TGTGCCAGCAGTTTAACCAGGGGAAGAGGGCAAATTGAAAAACTGTTTTTT
. | TRBJ2-1 | TRBV15 | . | CATTIGQINEQFF | TGTGCCACCACTATCGGACAGATCAATGAGCAGTTCTTC
. | TRBJ1-3 | TRBV28 | . | CASSLQSSGNTIYF | TGTGCCAGCAGTTTACAGAGCTCTGGAAACACCATATATTTT
. | TRBJ1-2 | TRBV27 | . | CASSPYRDSNYGYTF | TGTGCCAGCAGTCCCTACAGGGACTCTAACTATGGCTACACCTTC
. | TRBJ1-2 | TRBV4-1 | once | CASSQVGGYGYTF | TGCGCCAGCAGCCAAGTTGGCGGGTATGGCTACACCTTC
. | TRBJ1-3 | TRBV4-1 | . | CASSQARASGNTIYF | TGCGCCAGCAGCCAAGCCAGGGCGAGTGGAAACACCATATATTTT
TRBD1 | TRBJ1-1 | TRBV19 | . | CASRTGGWGTEAFF | TGTGCCAGCCGGACAGGGGGATGGGGGACTGAAGCTTTCTTT
TRBD2 | TRBJ2-3 | TRBV28 | . | CASSSGGVPTDTQYF | TGTGCCAGCAGTTCCGGGGGGGTTCCCACAGATACGCAGTATTTT
TRBD1 | TRBJ1-1 | TRBV7-7 | . | CASSQRDRGPRDTEAFF | TGTGCCAGCAGCCAACGGGACAGGGGGCCCAGGGACACTGAAGCTTTCTTT
TRBD1 | TRBJ1-2 | TRBV6-5 | . | CASSNRGGYGYTF | TGTGCCAGCAGTAACAGGGGAGGCTATGGCTACACCTTC
. | TRBJ2-2 | TRBV6-1 | . | CASSWDWNTGELFF | TGTGCCAGCAGTTGGGACTGGAACACCGGGGAGCTGTTTTTT
. | TRBJ1-2 | TRBV29-1 | . | CSVEGRGVGYGYTF | TGCAGCGTTGAGGGCAGGGGAGTCGGCTATGGCTACACCTTC